Sequencing of this TCR beta chain was carried out in a study of blood T cell repertoires in COVID-19. Germline V CDR1 and CDR2: SGHNT, YYREEE (reference sequence). The J segment lost 5 bases and the V segment lost 4 bases, leaving 14 bases of the junction unmatched. There are 16 residues in the CDR3. Produced via immunoSEQ multiplex PCR; TCRdb's table is partial and in-frame only. Seen here are a few hundred thousand clones, around 84% observed once, and the top ten hold 15% to 20%. This clonotype was sampled from a woman at least 80 years old with active or convalescent COVID-19. The chain joins TRBV5-4 to TRBJ2-5; 7 positions match TRBD2. Sequencing was done on a sample of peripheral blood. CDR3 nucleotide sequence: TGTGCCAGCAGCCCCCGGGCCAGCGGGAAGCGGGAGACCCAGTACTTC. Its translation: CASSPRASGKRETQYF.